Shown below are 10 T cell receptor beta chains from a single sample sequenced in a study of cytomegalovirus exposure and HLA in healthy donors. It was with 60 Vbeta and 13 Jbeta primers that the PCR ran. Sequenced by immunoSEQ multiplex PCR; TCRdb stores in-frame clones only, minus some. The table has about 90,000 clones, more than 65% seen once. The material sequenced was PBMCs. These receptors were taken from a young man in good health and CMV-seronegative.

This clone showed up just a few times. The chain is built from TRBV2 and TRBJ1-5; 9 bases are shared with TRBD1. V lost 4 bases, J lost 3 bases, and 10 bases stayed unmatched. The CDR3 is made up of 17 amino acids. CDR1 and CDR2 from the germline V gene are SNHLY and FYNNEI. The CDR3 nucleotides read TGTGCCAGCAGTGGGGACAGGGTAGGGAGGCTCAATCAGCCCCAGCATTTT. Its translation: CASSGDRVGRLNQPQHF.

This clone was found a few times. The chain couples TRBV13 to TRBJ1-1; D may be TRBD1 (6 bases). The germline CDR1 and CDR2 sequences are PRHDT and FYEKMQ (reference sequence). The CDR3 is 16 amino acids. V lost 4 bases and J lost 4, with 19 bases in between. This chain's CDR3 is CASSSPFRGGGTEAFF. Written as DNA, the CDR3 is TGTGCCAGCAGCTCTCCCTTCAGGGGCGGGGGCACTGAAGCTTTCTTT.

V gene TRBV4-2 combines with J gene TRBJ2-3; the D is unclear. This CDR3 is built from 17 residues. Trimming cost V 0 bases and J 2 bases, with 15 bases left between them. Germline V lookup: CDR1 LGHNA, CDR2 YNFKEQ. Here the CDR3 DNA reads TGTGCCAGCAGCCAAGACGCAATAGGAGAGAACACAGATACGCAGTATTTT. This translates into CASSQDAIGENTDTQYF.

The genes are TRBV13 and TRBJ1-2, with D perhaps matching TRBD1 (6 bases). This CDR3 spans 15 amino acids. The germline V and J ends were trimmed by 6 bases and 0 bases, with 14 bases remaining between them. CDR1 PRHDT and CDR2 FYEKMQ come from the germline V gene (reference sequence). CDR3 coding DNA: TGTGCCAGCAGTTCTAGAACAGGGACTAACTATGGCTACACCTTC. This encodes CASSSRTGTNYGYTF.

This clone has a handful of counts. V usage is TRBV7-3 and J usage is TRBJ2-1; D remains ambiguous. This CDR3 is 13 amino acids long. CDR1 and CDR2 (germline): SGHTA, FQGTGA. V was shortened by 5 bases and J by 7 bases, with 12 bases between the two germline ends. CDR3 bases: TGTGCCAGCAGCCAAATTAGTCGTAATGAGCAGTTCTTC. Amino acids: CASSQISRNEQFF.

The CDR3 sequence is CASSLVPGMNTEAFF. CDR3 nucleotide sequence: TGTGCCAGCAGCTTAGTTCCAGGAATGAACACTGAAGCTTTCTTT. V is TRBV7-9 and J is TRBJ1-1; D unclear. Germline V gene lookup returns CDR1 SEHNR and CDR2 FQNEAQ (reference sequence). The V end lost 1 base, the J end lost 0 bases, and 9 bases lay between the germline ends. The CDR3 has 15 amino acids.

The CDR3 protein is CAISDVSDRRSDTQYF. CDR3 DNA sequence: TGTGCCATCAGTGACGTGTCGGACAGGCGATCGGATACGCAGTATTTT. The chain carries TRBV10-3 and TRBJ2-3, with 7 bases fitting TRBD1. CDR3 length: 16 amino acids. Germline V CDR1 and CDR2: ENHRY, SYGVKD. V was pared by 3 bases and J by 6 bases, with 12 bases of the junction left unmatched.

The chain carries TRBV6-1 and TRBJ1-5; 10 bases align to TRBD1. CDR1 and CDR2 (germline): MNHNS, SASEGT. Germline trimming cut 3 bases from V and 5 bases from J; bases unmatched to any gene: 1. There are 14 residues in the CDR3. DNA for the CDR3: TGTGCCAGCAGTGAGACAGGGGGCTATCAGCCCCAGCATTTT. Encoded protein: CASSETGGYQPQHF.

V gene TRBV18 combines with J gene TRBJ1-6, with TRBD1 matching over 9 bases. This CDR3 contains 17 residues. Germline V CDR1 and CDR2: KGHSH, LQKENI. V trimming: 0 bases; J trimming: 8 bases; junction bases outside the gene matches: 8. CDR3 sequence: CASSPPGTGQGYSPLHF. In DNA form, the CDR3 reads TGTGCCAGCTCACCACCGGGCACGGGACAGGGATATTCACCCCTCCACTTT.

The chain couples TRBV7-6 to TRBJ2-3; 7 nucleotides align to TRBD1. This CDR3 is 16 amino acids long. V trimming: 1 base; J trimming: 2 bases; junction bases outside the gene matches: 6. The germline CDR1 and CDR2 sequences are SGHVS and FNYEAQ. Here the CDR3 DNA reads TGTGCCAGCAGCTTAGGAAGGGACAGTTACACAGATACGCAGTATTTT. It codes for CASSLGRDSYTDTQYF.